This paragraph reports one TCR beta chain. No antigen is known for it. This sample was included in a study of cytomegalovirus exposure and HLA in healthy donors. Whole-study results and caveats: In an earlier analysis, in several hundred donors, most V segments appeared productive either ~90% or ~30% of the time.

Vbeta (60) and Jbeta (13) primers were used in the PCR. The repertoire was sequenced with immunoSEQ multiplex PCR; TCRdb's copy has only in-frame clones and lacks some. The table lists some 190,000 clones, more than 75% of them singletons. J was trimmed by 5 bases and V by 3 bases; bases with no gene match: 8. The CDR3 loop spans 15 amino acids. Germline CDR1 is SGHNT and CDR2 is YYREEE (reference sequence). The chain joins TRBV5-4 to TRBJ1-1; TRBD1 agrees at 9 bases. The specimen was PBMCs. This TCR came from a man aged 25-45 years in good health and CMV-seronegative. CDR3 protein: CASSSPTGGHTEAFF. Written as DNA, the CDR3 is TGTGCCAGCAGCTCACCGACAGGGGGTCATACTGAAGCTTTCTTT. The full variable domain, in which reference TRBV5-4 and TRBJ1-1 provide the parts outside the CDR3, is ETGVTQSPTHLIKTRGQQVTLRCSSQSGHNTVSWYQQALGQGPQFIFQYYREEENGRGNFPPRFSGLQFPNYSSELNVNALELDDSALYLCASSSPTGGHTEAFFGQGTRLTVV.